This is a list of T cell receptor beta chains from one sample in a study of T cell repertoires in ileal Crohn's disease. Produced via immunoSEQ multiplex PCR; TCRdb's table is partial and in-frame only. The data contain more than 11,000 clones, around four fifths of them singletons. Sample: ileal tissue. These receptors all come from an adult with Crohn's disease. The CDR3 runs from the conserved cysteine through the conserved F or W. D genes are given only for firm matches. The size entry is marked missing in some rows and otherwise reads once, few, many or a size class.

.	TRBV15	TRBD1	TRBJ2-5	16	TGTGCCACCAGCAGAGGTGGGACAGGGCGGCAAGAGACCCAGTACTTC	CATSRGGTGRQETQYF
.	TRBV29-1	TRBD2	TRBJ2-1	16	TGCAGCGTTGAACTCCTAGCGGGAGGGTCCTACAATGAGCAGTTCTTC	CSVELLAGGSYNEQFF
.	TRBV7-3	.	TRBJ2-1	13	TGTGCCAGCAGACCCACAGCCGGGACTGTGAAGTTCTTC	CASRPTAGTVKFF
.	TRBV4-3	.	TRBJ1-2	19	TGCGCCAGCAGGGAGTCAGTCGGAGGTGGAGGAGTCTTCAACTATGGCTACACCTTC	CASRESVGGGGVFNYGYTF
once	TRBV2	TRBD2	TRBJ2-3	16	TGTGCCAGCAGTGATTATGGGGGGGGGATCACAGATACGCAGTATTTT	CASSDYGGGITDTQYF
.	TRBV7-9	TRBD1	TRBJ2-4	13	TGTGCCAGCAGCGTGGGACAGGGATTCATTCAGTACTTC	CASSVGQGFIQYF
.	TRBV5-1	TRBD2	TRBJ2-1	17	TGCGCCAGCAGCCCGAGGACTAGCGGATACTCCTACAATGAGCAGTTCTTC	CASSPRTSGYSYNEQFF
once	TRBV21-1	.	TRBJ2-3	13	TGTGCCAGCAGCAAAAGAAGCCGGGATACGCAGTATTTT	CASSKRSRDTQYF
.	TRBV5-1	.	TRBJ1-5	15	TGCGCCAGCAGCGAAGGGACAAGGGGCAATCAGCCCCAGCATTTT	CASSEGTRGNQPQHF
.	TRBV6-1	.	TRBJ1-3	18	TGTGCCAGCAGTGCCTCAGGACATACAACCGACTCTGGAAACACCATATATTTT	CASSASGHTTDSGNTIYF
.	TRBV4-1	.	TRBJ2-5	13	TGCGCCTCCGGGGAACTAGGATACGAGACCCAGTACTTC	CASGELGYETQYF
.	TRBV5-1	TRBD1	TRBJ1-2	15	TGCGCCAGCAGCTTTCAGGGGACAGGGCTTAACGGCTACACCTTC	CASSFQGTGLNGYTF
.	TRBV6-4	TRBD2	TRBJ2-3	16	TGTGCCAGCAGTGACTCAGCGGGAGGGCCCACAGATACGCAGTATTTT	CASSDSAGGPTDTQYF
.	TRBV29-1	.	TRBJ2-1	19	TGCAGCGGCCGGAGGGTCCCTGCGACCCCGGTTTCTGCCGACAATGAGCAGTTCTTC	CSGRRVPATPVSADNEQFF
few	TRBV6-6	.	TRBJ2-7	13	TGTGCCAGCAGTCAAAACAGGGTGAACGAGCAGTACTTC	CASSQNRVNEQYF
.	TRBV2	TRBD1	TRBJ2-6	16	TGTGCCAGCGGGACAGGGAGGCTCGCTGGGGCCAACGTCCTGACTTTC	CASGTGRLAGANVLTF
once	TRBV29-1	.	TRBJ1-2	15	TGCAGCGTTGGCCCGGGGACGGGAGCTAACTATGGCTACACCTTC	CSVGPGTGANYGYTF
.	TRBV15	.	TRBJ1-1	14	TGTGCCACCAGCAGAGCTCAGTTGAACACTGAAGCTTTCTTT	CATSRAQLNTEAFF
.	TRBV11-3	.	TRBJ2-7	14	TGTGCCAGCAGCTTGGGGACAACATCCTACGAGCAGTACTTC	CASSLGTTSYEQYF
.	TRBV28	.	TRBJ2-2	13	TGTGCCAGCACGGCTAGCGTCACCGGGGAGCTGTTTTTT	CASTASVTGELFF
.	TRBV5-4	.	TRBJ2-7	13	TGTGCCAGCAGCTGGGGGCCTCTATTCGAGCAGTACTTC	CASSWGPLFEQYF
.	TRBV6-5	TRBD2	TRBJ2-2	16	TGTGCCAGCAGTTACTTTCGAGCGGGAGGCCCCGGGGAGCTGTTTTTT	CASSYFRAGGPGELFF
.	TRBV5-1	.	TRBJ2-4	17	TGCGCCAGCAGCTTGGCACCCAGGCCAGCGGGCAAAAACATTCAGTACTTC	CASSLAPRPAGKNIQYF
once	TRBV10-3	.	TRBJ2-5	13	TGTGCCATCAGTGGGCGAAGGGGGGAGACCCAGTACTTC	CAISGRRGETQYF
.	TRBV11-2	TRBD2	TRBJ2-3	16	TGTGCCAGCAGCTTAGGGCCCATCAGCGGGGGGGATACGCAGTATTTT	CASSLGPISGGDTQYF
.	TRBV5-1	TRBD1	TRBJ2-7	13	TGCGCCAGCAGCTCCTTAACAGGGGACGAGCAGTACTTC	CASSSLTGDEQYF
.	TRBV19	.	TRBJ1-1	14	TGTGCCAGTAGTATGCAGGGCGGAAACACTGAAGCTTTCTTT	CASSMQGGNTEAFF
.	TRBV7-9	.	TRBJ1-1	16	TGTGCCAGCAGCTGGGGGGGAACAGGGAGGTTCACTGAAGCTTTCTTT	CASSWGGTGRFTEAFF
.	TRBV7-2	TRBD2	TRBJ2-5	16	TGTGCCAGCAGCTTAATAAGCGGGAGTGGGGGGGAGACCCAGTACTTC	CASSLISGSGGETQYF
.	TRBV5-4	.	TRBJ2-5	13	TGTGCCAGCAGCCGAGTTTCGGGAGAGACCCAGTACTTC	CASSRVSGETQYF
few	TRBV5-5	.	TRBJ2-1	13	TGTGCCAGCAGCCTAGCGACCCACAATGAGCAGTTCTTC	CASSLATHNEQFF
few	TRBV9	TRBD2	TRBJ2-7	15	TGTGCCAGCAGCGCCGGACTAGTTAGCTCCTACGAGCAGTACTTC	CASSAGLVSSYEQYF
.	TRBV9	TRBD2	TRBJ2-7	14	TGTGCCAGCAGCGTGGGACTAGCGCAAACTCGGCAGTACTTC	CASSVGLAQTRQYF
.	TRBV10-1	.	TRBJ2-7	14	TGCGCCAGCAGAACCACGGGAGATCGCAACGAGCAGTACTTC	CASRTTGDRNEQYF
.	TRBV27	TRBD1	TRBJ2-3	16	TGTGCCAGCAGCCGGAGACAGGGCGCGGGCACAGATACGCAGTATTTT	CASSRRQGAGTDTQYF
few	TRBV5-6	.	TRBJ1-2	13	TGTGCCAGCAGCCCGGGGGGGTACTATGGCTACACCTTC	CASSPGGYYGYTF
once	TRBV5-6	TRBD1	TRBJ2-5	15	TGTGCCAGCAGCTTGGGAGACAGGGTGTGGGAGACCCAGTACTTC	CASSLGDRVWETQYF
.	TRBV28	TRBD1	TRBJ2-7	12	TGTGCCAGCAGTTTGGGGGACAGGGCAGCCGACTTC	CASSLGDRAADF
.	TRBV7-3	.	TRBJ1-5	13	TGTGCCAGCAGCTTAAATGGGGGGCAGCCCCAGCATTTT	CASSLNGGQPQHF
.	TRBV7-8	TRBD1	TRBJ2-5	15	TGTGCCAGCAGCTATAACGGACAGGTTCAAGAGACCCAGTACTTC	CASSYNGQVQETQYF
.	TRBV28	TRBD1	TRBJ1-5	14	TGTGCCACCCGATATACAGGGGGGAATCAGCCCCAGCATTTT	CATRYTGGNQPQHF
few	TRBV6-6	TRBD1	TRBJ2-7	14	TGTGCCAGCAGTTCCGACAGGGGGCAGATCGGGCAGTACTTC	CASSSDRGQIGQYF
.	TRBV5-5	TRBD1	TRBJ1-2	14	TGTGCCAGCAGCTCGGACAGGGGGCGAGGTGGCTACACCTTC	CASSSDRGRGGYTF
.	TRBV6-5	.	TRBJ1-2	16	TGTGCCAGCAGTTACTCACCACGACAGGCAAAAGGGGGCTACACCTTC	CASSYSPRQAKGGYTF
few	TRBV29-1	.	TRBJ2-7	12	TGCAGCGCAACCAAGAGCTCCTACGAGCAGTACTTC	CSATKSSYEQYF
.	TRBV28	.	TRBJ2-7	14	TGTGCCAGCAGGGGGGGGGCACCCGGGAGGGAGCAGTACTTC	CASRGGAPGREQYF
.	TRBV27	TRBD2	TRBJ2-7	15	TGTGCCAGCAGTCCCGATCTAGCGGGGGGGCTCGAGCAGTACTTC	CASSPDLAGGLEQYF
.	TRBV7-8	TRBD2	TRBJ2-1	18	TGTGCCAGCACCCGGTGGGGGGGGAGCGGGAGTACTTACAATGAGCAGTTCTTC	CASTRWGGSGSTYNEQFF
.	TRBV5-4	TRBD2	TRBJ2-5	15	TGTGCCAGCAGTCTAGGACCTAGCGGGGAAGAGACCCAGTACTTC	CASSLGPSGEETQYF
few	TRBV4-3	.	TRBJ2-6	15	TGCGCCAGCAGCCAAATTACAGGGGGGGCCAACGTCCTGACTTTC	CASSQITGGANVLTF
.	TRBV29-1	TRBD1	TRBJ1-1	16	TGCAGCGTGACGCGACCAGTAGGGGGCCGGAACACTGAAGCTTTCTTT	CSVTRPVGGRNTEAFF
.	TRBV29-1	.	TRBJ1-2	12	TGCAGCGCCGGAGACAGGAACTATGGCTACACCTTC	CSAGDRNYGYTF